This entry lists 21 T cell receptor beta chains sequenced from one sample in a study of T cell responses to AZD1222 COVID-19 vaccine. TCRdb's copy holds only in-frame clones and misses some; the assay was immunoSEQ multiplex PCR. There are approximately 150,000 clones in the sample; 87% occur only once, and less than 3% lies in the top ten. The sequenced sample was peripheral blood, obtained on day 0 of AZD1222 vaccination. The receptors derive from an adult in good health.

V usage is TRBV5-1 and J usage is TRBJ1-5; D gene uncertain. The CDR3 extends over 14 amino acids. V was clipped by 3 bases and J by 4 bases, with 11 bases between them. CDR1 SGHRS and CDR2 YFSETQ come from the germline V gene. This CDR3 is CASSSGSPNQPQHF. The CDR3 DNA sequence: TGCGCCAGCAGCTCGGGATCTCCTAATCAGCCCCAGCATTTT. The full variable domain, in which reference TRBV5-1 and TRBJ1-5 provide the parts outside the CDR3, is KAGVTQTPRYLIKTRGQQVTLSCSPISGHRSVSWYQQTPGQGLQFLFEYFSETQRNKGNFPGRFSGRQFSNSRSEMNVSTLELGDSALYLCASSSGSPNQPQHFGDGTRLSIL.

The chain couples TRBV2 to TRBJ1-1; D is uncertain. The length of the CDR3 is 12 residues. Trimming removed 6 bases from V and 3 bases from J, with 8 bases in between. Germline CDR1 is SNHLY and CDR2 is FYNNEI. The CDR3 protein is CASSSLDTEAFF. The CDR3 DNA reads TGTGCCAGCAGCAGCCTAGACACTGAAGCTTTCTTT.

V gene TRBV7-9 combines with J gene TRBJ1-1, with TRBD1 identical over 10 bases. The CDR3 runs to 16 residues. With 4 bases clipped from V and 1 base from J, the junction kept 6 bases outside the gene matches. Germline CDR1 reads SEHNR; CDR2 reads FQNEAQ (reference sequence). As DNA, the CDR3 is TGTGCCAGCAGCTCGGACAGGGGGAAAGGGAACACTGAAGCTTTCTTT. Protein product: CASSSDRGKGNTEAFF. Variable domain in full (rest from reference TRBV7-9 and TRBJ1-1): DTGVSQNPRHKITKRGQNVTFRCDPISEHNRLYWYRQTLGQGPEFLTYFQNEAQLEKSRLLSDRFSAERPKGSFSTLEIQRTEQGDSAMYLCASSSDRGKGNTEAFFGQGTRLTVV.

The chain recombines TRBV5-4 with TRBJ1-4; D possibly corresponds to TRBD1 (6 bases). This CDR3 region has 13 residues. Trimming took off 4 bases at V and 8 bases at J, with 12 bases between the two ends. Germline V gene sequence: CDR1 SGHNT, CDR2 YYREEE (reference sequence). The CDR3 region has the DNA TGTGCCAGCAGCCATACAGGGAGGGAAAAACTGTTTTTT. It codes for CASSHTGREKLFF. Complete variable domain (other parts from reference TRBV5-4 and TRBJ1-4): ETGVTQSPTHLIKTRGQQVTLRCSSQSGHNTVSWYQQALGQGPQFIFQYYREEENGRGNFPPRFSGLQFPNYSSELNVNALELDDSALYLCASSHTGREKLFFGSGTQLSVL.

Regarding this clone: This sample includes further DNA sequences coding for the same CDR3. Written as DNA, the CDR3 is TGTGCCAGCTCACCTAGACTAGCAGCTAGCACAGATACGCAGTATTTT. Amino acids: CASSPRLAASTDTQYF. V usage is TRBV18 and J usage is TRBJ2-3; 7 nucleotides match TRBD2. The trim removed 3 bases at V and 0 bases at J, leaving 6 bases unmatched. The CDR3 covers 16 residues. Germline V gives CDR1 KGHSH, CDR2 LQKENI. Full variable domain (outside the CDR3, taken from reference TRBV18 and TRBJ2-3): NAGVMQNPRHLVRRRGQEARLRCSPMKGHSHVYWYRQLPEEGLKFMVYLQKENIIDESGMPKERFSAEFPKEGPSILRIQQVVRGDSAAYFCASSPRLAASTDTQYFGPGTRLTVL.

The chain joins TRBV5-6 to TRBJ1-6; D call uncertain. This CDR3 spans 13 amino acids. In germline, CDR1 is SGHDT, CDR2 YYEEEE. V was clipped by 4 bases and J by 10 bases, with 12 bases between them. The CDR3 bases are TGTGCCAGCAGCCTGAGGGAGGGCTCACCCCTCCACTTT. It encodes CASSLREGSPLHF.

The chain has TRBV6-6 and TRBJ1-4, with 8 nucleotides matching TRBD1. There are 16 residues in the CDR3. V dropped 5 bases and J dropped 0; count of bases not matched to a gene: 5. CDR1 and CDR2 from the germline V gene are MNHNY and SVGAGI (reference sequence). DNA of the CDR3: TGTGCCAGCAGTCGACAGGGGTCTGCAACTAATGAAAAACTGTTTTTT. It is translated as CASSRQGSATNEKLFF.

CDR3 in DNA: TGTGCCAGTAGTTTCGGGGACTCCTACGAGCAGTACTTC. It is translated as CASSFGDSYEQYF. J is TRBJ2-7 and V is TRBV19, with D tentatively TRBD2 (5 bases). This CDR3 comprises 13 residues. V was cut by 5 bases and J by 0 bases, with 8 bases left in between. Germline CDR1 and CDR2: LNHDA and SQIVND (reference sequence).

This chain links TRBV15 with TRBJ2-3; 8 nucleotides agree with TRBD2. The V segment lost 5 bases and the J segment 6 bases; nucleotides outside the gene matches: 7. Germline lookup yields CDR1 LNHNV and CDR2 YYDKDF (reference sequence). The CDR3 is 14 amino acids. The CDR3 nucleotides are TGTGCCACCAGCCTCCTGATAGCGGGGGATACGCAGTATTTT. As protein: CATSLLIAGDTQYF.

In its sample, this clone was seen once. The V call is TRBV5-5, the J call TRBJ2-5; D unresolved. The CDR3 spans 14 residues. The V and J ends lost 4 bases and 1 base respectively, with 11 bases between them. Per the germline V gene, CDR1 is SGHKS and CDR2 is YYEKEE (reference sequence). CDR3 DNA: TGTGCCAGCAGCCCCGGAAACTTCCAAGAGACCCAGTACTTC. It is translated as CASSPGNFQETQYF.

The chain joins TRBV3-1 (or the pseudogene TRBV3-2) to TRBJ2-7; 8 nucleotides align to TRBD1. The ends lost 3 bases at V and 5 bases at J; junction bases unmatched: 6. The CDR3 spans 14 residues. CDR1 and CDR2 from the germline V gene are LGHDT and YNNKEL (reference sequence). This CDR3 reads CASSQVGQGDEQYF. The CDR3 DNA reads as TGTGCCAGCAGCCAGGTCGGACAGGGTGACGAGCAGTACTTC.

The rearrangement joins TRBV28 to TRBJ1-3, with TRBD1 matching 8 bases. This CDR3 has 16 residues. The V gene end was trimmed by 5 bases and the J gene end by 3 bases; junction bases not matched to a gene: 9. Germline values: CDR1 MDHEN, CDR2 SYDVKM. CDR3 loop: CASSAPRGRFGNTIYF. The CDR3 nucleotides read TGTGCCAGCAGTGCCCCCAGGGGGCGCTTTGGAAACACCATATATTTT.

V gene TRBV7-6 combines with J gene TRBJ2-1, with D uncertain. Trimming stripped 5 bases from V and 12 bases from J, with 11 bases between. Germline CDR1 reads SGHVS; CDR2 reads FNYEAQ. The CDR3 totals 11 residues. The chain's CDR3 is CASSDLGGQFF. The DNA of the CDR3 is TGTGCCAGCAGCGACCTGGGTGGGCAGTTCTTC.

This sequence joins TRBV28 and TRBJ2-7; weak D call: TRBD1 (5 bases). With 3 bases removed from V and 12 bases from J, the gap between germline ends came to 18 bases. The CDR3 consists of 13 residues. Germline CDR1 reads MDHEN; CDR2 reads SYDVKM. Here the CDR3 reads CASSLGQGLFGYF. CDR3 coding DNA: TGTGCCAGCAGTTTGGGGCAAGGTCTTTTTGGGTACTTC.

The chain recombines TRBV19 with TRBJ1-1, with a tentative D call TRBD1 (5 bases). V dropped 9 bases and J dropped 6 bases, with 23 bases sitting between them. The germline gives CDR1 LNHDA, CDR2 SQIVND (reference sequence). The length of the CDR3 is 15 residues. CDR3 loop: CASAPATASRAEAFF. The CDR3 DNA reads as TGTGCCAGCGCGCCGGCGACGGCCTCCAGGGCTGAAGCTTTCTTT.

The CDR3 bases are TGTGCCTGGAGTTCCTCGTTAGGGCGCTATGGCTACACCTTC. Its translation: CAWSSSLGRYGYTF. The chain combines TRBV30 with TRBJ1-2; D is unclear. In germline, CDR1 is GTSNPN, CDR2 SVGIG (reference sequence). The CDR3 runs to 14 residues. V dropped 2 bases and J dropped 4 bases, with 14 bases sitting between them.

This clone was counted between two and nine times. The chain has TRBV2 and TRBJ2-7; TRBD1 matches at 10 bases. Per germline, CDR1 SNHLY and CDR2 FYNNEI. V dropped 8 bases and J dropped 8; count of bases not matched to a gene: 12. The CDR3 is made up of 14 amino acids. The CDR3 region is CASGGSGTGDQQYF. The DNA of the CDR3 is TGTGCCAGCGGAGGTTCCGGGACAGGGGACCAGCAGTACTTC.

This sequence joins TRBV30 and TRBJ2-1; 11 positions agree with TRBD2. J was trimmed by 9 bases and V by 5 bases; bases with no gene match: 6. Germline lookup yields CDR1 GTSNPN and CDR2 SVGIG (reference sequence). The CDR3 totals 13 residues. The CDR3, as DNA: TGTGCCTGGGTACTAGCGGGAGCGGGTGAGCAGTTCTTC. Protein product: CAWVLAGAGEQFF.

The V gene is TRBV4-2, the J gene TRBJ2-3, with a possible D match to TRBD2 (5 bases). The germline gives CDR1 LGHNA, CDR2 YNFKEQ. The CDR3 loop spans 16 amino acids. V dropped 0 bases and J dropped 1 base, with 11 bases sitting between them. CDR3 nucleotides: TGTGCCAGCAGCCAAGATAGGAGCGGTCGCACAGATACGCAGTATTTT. It encodes CASSQDRSGRTDTQYF.

This sequence joins TRBV21-1 and TRBJ2-2; the table assigns TRBD2, which was not confirmed against the DNA. TRBV21-1 is marked as a pseudogene. The CDR3 extends over 15 amino acids. The DNA of the CDR3 is TGTGCCAGCACCAATTCCCCCCGTCCCCCTGGGGAGCTGTTTTTT. Translation: CASTNSPRPPGELFF.

This chain uses TRBV24-1 with TRBJ1-5, with no clear D. This CDR3 is 14 amino acids long. Trimming cost V 4 bases and J 5 bases, with 11 bases left between them. The V gene's germline CDR1 is KGHDR and CDR2 SFDVKD. CDR3 DNA sequence: TGTGCCACCAGTGACCCTCGGTCCTATCAGCCCCAGCATTTT. It yields the protein CATSDPRSYQPQHF.